The 3 T cell receptor beta chains below were found in one sample sequenced in a study of human T cells and chemical hapten exposure. The time point denotes: pre-sensitization, week 0. Specified treatment: therapeutic diphenylcyclopropenone sensitization with weekly scalp DPC. TCRdb redid the calling of the RACE reads with MiXCR, one entry per CDR3 protein. The sample records around 380,000 distinct CDR3 sequences, 5.5% being singletons. Sequences were derived from whole blood, sampled in connection with sensitization to the hapten diphenylcyclopropenone (DPC). Receptors originate from a woman under 30 with alopecia areata. Some clones in this sample may be carry-over from other donors' samples.

This clonotype was recorded a few times. The rearrangement links TRBV3-1 to TRBJ1-6; D is undetermined. V was shortened by 7 bases and J by 8 bases, with 9 bases between the two germline ends. The CDR3 covers 12 residues. The germline V gene has CDR1 LGHDT and CDR2 YNNKEL (reference sequence). The CDR3 loop is CASTLLDSPLHF. The CDR3 DNA sequence: TGTGCCAGCACCCTCCTGGATTCACCCCTCCACTTT.

This clonotype has ten or more counts. J is TRBJ2-3 and V is TRBV3-1; maybe TRBD2 (5 bases). Germline lookup yields CDR1 LGHDT and CDR2 YNNKEL (reference sequence). CDR3 size: 15 residues. V lost 0 bases and J 10 bases, leaving 17 bases between the germline ends. The CDR3 region has the DNA TGTGCCAGCAGCCAAGATGACCCGACCCACGGGGCGCAGTATTTT. It translates to CASSQDDPTHGAQYF.

In this sample, this clonotype turned up a few times. V usage is TRBV28 and J usage is TRBJ1-2; the match to TRBD1 covers 9 bases. Trimming at V came to 4 bases and at J to 0 bases, leaving 9 bases not matched to a gene. Germline V gene sequence: CDR1 MDHEN, CDR2 SYDVKM. This CDR3 is 17 amino acids long. Here the CDR3 reads CASSSPGQGQANYGYTF. In DNA, the CDR3 is TGTGCCAGCAGTTCACCGGGACAGGGACAAGCTAACTATGGCTACACCTTC.